Following are 22 T cell receptor beta chains from one sample sequenced in a study of T cells in Graves' hyperthyroidism and ophthalmopathy. The investigators amplified TCR beta CDR3 regions from RNA transcripts. HTBI primers were used for first-round RT-PCR of the TCR CDR3. TCRdb re-analysed the multiplex PCR reads in MiXCR, keeping a single row per CDR3 protein. The top ten clones hold roughly 26% of a sample with 300,000 to 450,000 distinct CDR3 sequences, roughly 14% of them seen once. Sequenced sample: blood. These TCRs come from a woman younger than 30 with Graves' hyperthyroidism that later progressed to Graves' ophthalmopathy.

This clonotype was picked up a small number of times. The rearrangement uses TRBV14 and TRBJ2-3, with 12 bases identical to TRBD2. This CDR3 spans 14 amino acids. CDR1 is SGHDN and CDR2 is FVKESK in the germline V gene. The V segment lost 4 bases and the J segment 8 bases; nucleotides outside the gene matches: 4. CDR3 coding DNA: TGTGCCAGCAGCCCGACTAGCGGGAGAGGTACGCAGTATTTT. Amino acid sequence: CASSPTSGRGTQYF.

Concerning this clonotype: A clone one base away is much larger, so this may be a read error. The chain uses TRBV20-1 and TRBJ1-5; D unclear. V was clipped by 3 bases and J by 4 bases, with 13 bases between them. The germline V gene has CDR1 DFQATT and CDR2 SNEGSKA (reference sequence). The CDR3 consists of 14 residues. The CDR3 DNA reads TGCAGTGCTAGGAGTGGGTCGCAGAATCAGCCCCAGCATTTT. It translates to CSARSGSQNQPQHF.

The chain recombines TRBV6-1 with TRBJ2-3, with D maybe TRBD1 (6 bases). CDR1 and CDR2 (germline): MNHNS, SASEGT. Trimming took off 4 bases at V and 0 bases at J, with 8 bases between the two ends. This CDR3 has 14 amino acids. The CDR3 sequence: CASSVGQSTDTQYF. Here the CDR3 DNA reads TGTGCCAGCAGTGTTGGACAGAGCACAGATACGCAGTATTTT.

The J gene is TRBJ2-3, the V gene TRBV20-1; maybe TRBD2 (6 bases). The germline V gene has CDR1 DFQATT and CDR2 SNEGSKA (reference sequence). Between the trimmed V and J ends, which lost 2 bases and 4 bases, there was a span of 16 bases. This CDR3 contains 15 residues. The CDR3 protein is CSARPGRSEADTQYF. Here the CDR3 DNA reads TGCAGTGCTAGACCCGGGAGAAGTGAAGCAGATACGCAGTATTTT.

This clonotype came up a few times. The genes are TRBV28 and TRBJ2-5; the match to TRBD1 covers 7 bases. The CDR3 loop spans 15 amino acids. CDR1 is MDHEN, CDR2 SYDVKM, per germline. J lost 2 bases, V lost 3 bases, and 6 bases had no gene match. The CDR3 spells CASSLDRTQQETQYF. The CDR3, as DNA: TGTGCCAGCAGTTTGGACAGGACACAGCAAGAGACCCAGTACTTC.

As regards this clonotype: It may be a read error: a sequence one base away is much more abundant. V and J are TRBV30 and TRBJ2-5, with 10 bases that match TRBD1. Looked up from germline, CDR1 is GTSNPN and CDR2 is SVGIG (reference sequence). V shed 8 bases, J shed 6 bases, and the junction held 9 bases outside the gene matches. CDR3 length: 13 residues. The DNA for the CDR3 is TGTGCCCGGGACGACAGGGGGCGAAAGACCCAGTACTTC. Translating it yields CARDDRGRKTQYF. Variable domain in full (rest from reference TRBV30 and TRBJ2-5): SQTIHQWPATLVQPVGSPLSLECTVEGTSNPNLYWYRQAAGRGLQLLFYSVGIGQISSEVPQNLSASRPQDRQFILSSKKLLLSDSGFYLCARDDRGRKTQYFGPGTRLLVL.

This sequence joins TRBV29-1 and TRBJ2-2, with D hard to call. Trimming left V 2 bases short and J 0 bases short, with 7 bases between. Germline assignment: CDR1 SQVTM and CDR2 ANQGSEA. The length of the CDR3 is 14 residues. The CDR3 DNA sequence: TGCAGCGTTGAAATAAAGGCGAACACCGGGGAGCTGTTTTTT. It yields the protein CSVEIKANTGELFF.

This clonotype was seen a handful of times. V usage is TRBV7-9 and J usage is TRBJ2-2, with D perhaps matching TRBD2 (5 bases). Deletions cut 3 bases from V and 7 bases from J, with 15 bases between. CDR3 length equals 15 residues. Germline values: CDR1 SEHNR, CDR2 FQNEAQ (reference sequence). The chain's CDR3 is CASSLAPEAGGELFF. The CDR3 nucleotides are TGTGCCAGCAGCTTGGCTCCGGAGGCTGGCGGGGAGCTGTTTTTT.

This clonotype was seen many times. In nucleotides, the CDR3 is TGCGCCAGCAGCTTGATGGATGGGTCCCTTTTTTCTTATACGCAGTATTTT. It is translated as CASSLMDGSLFSYTQYF. The chain carries TRBV5-1 and TRBJ2-3; D is unclear. CDR3 size: 17 residues. Between the trimmed V and J ends, which lost 1 base and 7 bases, there was a span of 22 bases. Germline CDR1 SGHRS, CDR2 YFSETQ.

Points on this clonotype: This sequence may be a read error, since a much larger clone differs from it by one base. The rearrangement links TRBV27 to TRBJ2-5, with D perhaps assigned TRBD1 or TRBD2 (5 bases each). The V end lost 5 bases, the J end lost 2 bases, and 12 bases lay between the germline ends. The CDR3 is made up of 14 amino acids. CDR1 and CDR2 (germline): MNHEY, SMNVEV (reference sequence). CDR3 nucleotide sequence: TGTGCCAGCAGTGATTTGGGGGATCAAGAGACCCAGTACTTC. It codes for CASSDLGDQETQYF.

Many counts were recorded for this clonotype. The V gene is TRBV2, the J gene TRBJ2-2; tentatively, D is TRBD2 (6 bases). The CDR3 contains 14 residues. Germline V lookup: CDR1 SNHLY, CDR2 FYNNEI. V was pared by 4 bases and J by 3 bases, with 9 bases between. The CDR3 is CASSVREDTGELFF. CDR3 nucleotide sequence: TGTGCCAGCAGTGTAAGGGAGGACACCGGGGAGCTGTTTTTT.

Many counts were recorded for this clonotype. V and J are TRBV6-5 and TRBJ1-1; D call uncertain. Germline values: CDR1 MNHEY, CDR2 SVGAGI. Deletions cut 0 bases from V and 7 bases from J, with 6 bases between. The CDR3 has 12 residues. CDR3 loop: CASSYSAGEAFF. The CDR3, as DNA: TGTGCCAGCAGTTACTCGGCAGGTGAAGCTTTCTTT.

This clonotype was recorded at least ten times. This rearrangement joins TRBV13 to TRBJ2-1, with D unclear. The CDR3 consists of 11 residues. V was clipped by 4 bases and J by 8 bases, with 6 bases between them. Germline-derived CDR1 and CDR2 are PRHDT and FYEKMQ (reference sequence). CDR3 nucleotide sequence: TGTGCCAGCAGCTCGGGCGATGAGCAGTTCTTC. Translated, it gives CASSSGDEQFF.

This clonotype was seen more than once but under ten times. This chain links TRBV6-8 with TRBJ1-3; D is uncertain. V dropped 7 bases and J dropped 4 bases, with 14 bases sitting between them. CDR1 MNHGY and CDR2 SAAAGT come from the germline V gene. The length of the CDR3 is 14 residues. CDR3 in amino acids: CASIAPDKGNTIYF. Written as DNA, the CDR3 is TGTGCCAGCATTGCCCCCGACAAAGGAAACACCATATATTTT.

This clonotype showed up many times. The chain links TRBV20-1 to TRBJ2-1; 7 bases are a match to TRBD2. In germline, CDR1 is DFQATT, CDR2 SNEGSKA (reference sequence). The junction had 6 bases not matched to a gene; V was cut back by 1 base and J by 3 bases. This CDR3 comprises 15 residues. DNA for the CDR3: TGCAGTGCTAGAGGGGGGGGGTTGGGCTACAATGAGCAGTTCTTC. This translates into CSARGGGLGYNEQFF.

This clonotype was found many times. This chain connects TRBV30 to TRBJ1-1; D is unresolved. Per germline, CDR1 GTSNPN and CDR2 SVGIG (reference sequence). V was shortened by 1 base and J by 6 bases, with 9 bases between the two germline ends. The CDR3 sequence is 12 residues long. CDR3 region: CAWSEGRAEAFF. Here the CDR3 DNA reads TGTGCCTGGAGTGAAGGGCGGGCTGAAGCTTTCTTT.

This clonotype showed up just a few times. The chain uses TRBV20-1 and TRBJ2-2, with 12 nucleotides matching TRBD2. Trimming at V came to 2 bases and at J to 3 bases, leaving 4 bases not matched to a gene. CDR1 is DFQATT and CDR2 is SNEGSKA in the germline V gene (reference sequence). This CDR3 is 16 amino acids long. CDR3 sequence: CSARLAGGWDTGELFF. In nucleotides, the CDR3 is TGCAGTGCTAGACTAGCGGGAGGGTGGGACACCGGGGAGCTGTTTTTT.

This clonotype has at least ten counts. The CDR3 loop reads CASNRNTEAFF. In DNA form, the CDR3 reads TGTGCCAGCAACAGGAACACTGAAGCTTTCTTT. This chain links TRBV2 with TRBJ1-1; no clear D. Trimming left V 7 bases short and J 1 base short, with 4 bases between. From germline, CDR1 is SNHLY and CDR2 FYNNEI. The CDR3 length is 11 residues.

The V and J genes are TRBV29-1 and TRBJ2-1; 13 positions match TRBD2. The CDR3 extends over 15 amino acids. CDR1 SQVTM and CDR2 ANQGSEA come from the germline V gene. V gave up 7 bases and J gave up 0 bases; unmatched junction bases: 3. The CDR3 region is CSGRTSGSSYNEQFF. The CDR3 region has the DNA TGCAGCGGGAGGACTAGCGGGAGCTCCTACAATGAGCAGTTCTTC.

This clonotype was seen more than once but under ten times. The chain joins TRBV7-6 to TRBJ1-6, with no clear D. There are 15 residues in the CDR3. V lost 0 bases to trimming and J lost 5 bases, with 8 bases between them. Looked up from germline, CDR1 is SGHVS and CDR2 is FNYEAQ. The CDR3 protein is CASSLASTDNSPLHF. The CDR3 DNA follows: TGTGCCAGCAGCTTAGCCAGTACTGATAATTCACCCCTCCACTTT.

In this sample, this clonotype turned up many times. The chain uses TRBV28 and TRBJ2-7, with a weak D call TRBD2 (6 bases). Germline V lookup: CDR1 MDHEN, CDR2 SYDVKM. Trimming stripped 3 bases from V and 3 bases from J, with 33 bases between. This CDR3 is built from 21 residues. For the CDR3, the DNA is TGTGCCAGCAGTTTCCGCACGGCAACAAAAGCCCCGTTTAGCGGATTCTACGAGCAGTACTTC. It is translated as CASSFRTATKAPFSGFYEQYF.

V gene TRBV6-1 combines with J gene TRBJ2-2; 10 bases match TRBD1. Trimming at V came to 6 bases and at J to 5 bases, leaving 9 bases not matched to a gene. The germline gives CDR1 MNHNS, CDR2 SASEGT. This CDR3 has 16 residues. CDR3 in DNA: TGTGCCAGCAGGGAGCCGGGACAGGGGCTTACCGGGGAGCTGTTTTTT. Amino acids: CASREPGQGLTGELFF.